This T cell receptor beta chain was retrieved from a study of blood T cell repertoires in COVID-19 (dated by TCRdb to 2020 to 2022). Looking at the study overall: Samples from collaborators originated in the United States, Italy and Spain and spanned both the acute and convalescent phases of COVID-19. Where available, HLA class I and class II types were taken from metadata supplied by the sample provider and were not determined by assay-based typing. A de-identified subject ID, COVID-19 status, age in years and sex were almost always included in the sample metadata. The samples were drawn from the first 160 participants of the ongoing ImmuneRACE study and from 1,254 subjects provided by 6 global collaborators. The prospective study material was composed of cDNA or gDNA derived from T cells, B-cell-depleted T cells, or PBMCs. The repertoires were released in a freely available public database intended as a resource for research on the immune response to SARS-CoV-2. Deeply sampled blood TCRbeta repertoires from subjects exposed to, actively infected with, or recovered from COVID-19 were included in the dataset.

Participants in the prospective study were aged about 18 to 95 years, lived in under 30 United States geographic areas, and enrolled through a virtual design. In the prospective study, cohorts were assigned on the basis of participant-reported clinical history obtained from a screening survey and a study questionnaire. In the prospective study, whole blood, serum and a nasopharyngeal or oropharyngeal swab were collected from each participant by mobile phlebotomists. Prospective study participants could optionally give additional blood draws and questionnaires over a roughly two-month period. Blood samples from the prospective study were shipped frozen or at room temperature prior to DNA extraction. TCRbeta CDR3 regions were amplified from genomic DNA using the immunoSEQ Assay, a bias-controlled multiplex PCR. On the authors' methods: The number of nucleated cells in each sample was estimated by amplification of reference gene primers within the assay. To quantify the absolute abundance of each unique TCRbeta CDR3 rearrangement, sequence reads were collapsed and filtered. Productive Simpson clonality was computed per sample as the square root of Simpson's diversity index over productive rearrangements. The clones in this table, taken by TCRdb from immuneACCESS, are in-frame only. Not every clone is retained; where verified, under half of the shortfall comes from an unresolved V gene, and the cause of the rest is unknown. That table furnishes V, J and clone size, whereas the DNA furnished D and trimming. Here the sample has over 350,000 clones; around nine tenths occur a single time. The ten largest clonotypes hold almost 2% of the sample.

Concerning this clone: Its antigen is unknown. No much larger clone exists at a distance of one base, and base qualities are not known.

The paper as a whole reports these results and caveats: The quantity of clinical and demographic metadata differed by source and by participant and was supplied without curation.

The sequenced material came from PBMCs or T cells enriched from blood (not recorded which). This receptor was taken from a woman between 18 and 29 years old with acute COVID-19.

At the DNA level, the sequence is TGTGCCACCAATCTACTAGCGGGAGTCTACAATGAGCAGTTCTTC. This sequence encodes CATNLLAGVYNEQFF. Recombination connected TRBV24-1 to TRBJ2-1; 11 junctional bases match TRBD2. Trimming accounts for 8 bases at V and 3 bases at J, while the number of junction bases matched to no gene is 5. From the cysteine through the phenylalanine, the CDR3 covers 15 amino acids. The read is trimmed to its CDR3 DNA, 45 bases read in frame from base 1. CDR1 KGHDR and CDR2 SFDVKD are derived from the germline V gene.